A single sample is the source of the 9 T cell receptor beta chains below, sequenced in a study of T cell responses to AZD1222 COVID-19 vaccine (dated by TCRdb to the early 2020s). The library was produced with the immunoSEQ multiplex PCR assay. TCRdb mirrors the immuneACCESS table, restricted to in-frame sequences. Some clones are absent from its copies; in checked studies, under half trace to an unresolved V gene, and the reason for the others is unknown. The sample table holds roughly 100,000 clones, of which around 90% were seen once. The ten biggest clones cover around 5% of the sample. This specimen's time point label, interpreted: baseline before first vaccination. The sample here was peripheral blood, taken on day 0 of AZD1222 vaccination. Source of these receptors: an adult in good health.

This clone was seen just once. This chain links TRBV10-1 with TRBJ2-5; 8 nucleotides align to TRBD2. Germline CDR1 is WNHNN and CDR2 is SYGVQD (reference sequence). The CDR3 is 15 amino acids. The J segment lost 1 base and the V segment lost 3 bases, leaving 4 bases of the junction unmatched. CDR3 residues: CASSENLAGQETQYF. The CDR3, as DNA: TGCGCCAGCAGTGAAAACCTAGCGGGCCAAGAGACCCAGTACTTC.

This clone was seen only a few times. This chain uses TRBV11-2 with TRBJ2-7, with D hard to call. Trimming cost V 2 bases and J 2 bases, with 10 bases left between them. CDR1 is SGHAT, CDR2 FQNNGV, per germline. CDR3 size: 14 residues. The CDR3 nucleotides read TGTGCCAGCAGCTTAAGGCTGTCCGCCTACGAGCAGTACTTC. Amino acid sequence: CASSLRLSAYEQYF.

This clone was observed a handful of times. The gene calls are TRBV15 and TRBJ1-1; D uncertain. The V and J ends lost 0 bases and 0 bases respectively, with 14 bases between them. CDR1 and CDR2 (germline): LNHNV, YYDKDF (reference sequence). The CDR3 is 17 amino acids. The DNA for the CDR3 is TGTGCCACCAGCAGAGAGGGTAGCTCGGGCATGAACACTGAAGCTTTCTTT. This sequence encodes CATSREGSSGMNTEAFF. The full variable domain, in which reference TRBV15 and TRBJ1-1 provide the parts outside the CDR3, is DAMVIQNPRYQVTQFGKPVTLSCSQTLNHNVMYWYQQKSSQAPKLLFHYYDKDFNNEADTPDNFQSRRPNTSFCFLDIRSPGLGDTAMYLCATSREGSSGMNTEAFFGQGTRLTVV.

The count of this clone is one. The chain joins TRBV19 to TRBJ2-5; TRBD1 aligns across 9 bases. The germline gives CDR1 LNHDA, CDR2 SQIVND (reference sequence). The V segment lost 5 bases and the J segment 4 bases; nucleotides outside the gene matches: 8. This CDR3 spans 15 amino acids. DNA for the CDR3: TGTGCCAGTAGTGGCGACAGGGGGGATTTAGAGACCCAGTACTTC. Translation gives CASSGDRGDLETQYF.

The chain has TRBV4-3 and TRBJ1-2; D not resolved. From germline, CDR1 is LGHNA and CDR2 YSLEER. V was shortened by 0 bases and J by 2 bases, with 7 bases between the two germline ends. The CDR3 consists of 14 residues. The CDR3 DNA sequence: TGCGCCAGCAGCCAAGACGGGTTCAACTATGGCTACACCTTC. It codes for CASSQDGFNYGYTF.

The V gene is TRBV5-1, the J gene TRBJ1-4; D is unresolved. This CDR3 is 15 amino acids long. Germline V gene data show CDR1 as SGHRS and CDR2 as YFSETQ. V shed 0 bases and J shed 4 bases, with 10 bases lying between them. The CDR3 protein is CASSLGVGINEKLFF. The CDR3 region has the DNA TGCGCCAGCAGCTTGGGAGTGGGTATTAATGAAAAACTGTTTTTT.

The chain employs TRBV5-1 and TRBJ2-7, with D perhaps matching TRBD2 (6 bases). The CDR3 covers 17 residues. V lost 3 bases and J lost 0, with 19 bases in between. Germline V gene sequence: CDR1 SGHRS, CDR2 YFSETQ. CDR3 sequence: CASSSQPRDSGSYEQYF. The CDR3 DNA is TGCGCCAGCAGCTCTCAGCCCCGGGACTCCGGCTCCTACGAGCAGTACTTC.

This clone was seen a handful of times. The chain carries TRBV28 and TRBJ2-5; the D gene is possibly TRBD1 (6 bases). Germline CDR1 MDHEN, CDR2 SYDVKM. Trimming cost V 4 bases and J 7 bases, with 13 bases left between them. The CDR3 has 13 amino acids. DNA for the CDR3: TGTGCCAGCAGTTCTTTCGTCAGGGGGACCCAGTACTTC. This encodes CASSSFVRGTQYF. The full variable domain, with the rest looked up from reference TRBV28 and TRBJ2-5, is DVKVTQSSRYLVKRTGEKVFLECVQDMDHENMFWYRQDPGLGLRLIYFSYDVKMKEKGDIPEGYSVSREKKERFSLILESASTNQTSMYLCASSSFVRGTQYFGPGTRLLVL.

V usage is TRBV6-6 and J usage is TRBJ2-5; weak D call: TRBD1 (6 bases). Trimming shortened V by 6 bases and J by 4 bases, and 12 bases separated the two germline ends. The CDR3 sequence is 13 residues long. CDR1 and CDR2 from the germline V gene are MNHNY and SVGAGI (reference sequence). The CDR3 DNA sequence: TGTGCCAGCAGCGCAGGGGTTCTAGAGACCCAGTACTTC. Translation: CASSAGVLETQYF.